This TCR beta chain was profiled in a study of OX40 agonist ivuxolimab in advanced cancers. Study-wide background: Ivuxolimab is a fully human IgG2 antibody that activates OX40 (CD134). Every 2 weeks, patients got intravenous ivuxolimab at one of six dose levels (0.01-10 mg/kg). Two cutaneous melanoma patients and one hepatocellular carcinoma patient, three in all, had partial responses.

V dropped 4 bases and J dropped 4 bases, with 10 bases sitting between them. Germline-derived CDR1 and CDR2 are MRHNA and SNTAGT. This CDR3 spans 14 amino acids. The data were produced by immunoSEQ multiplex PCR, yet TCRdb's version contains in-frame clones alone and is incomplete. The sample lists tens of thousands of clones, roughly 83% occurring once. The sequence was obtained from an adult with an advanced solid tumor such as melanoma, head and neck, liver or kidney cancer. The source was CD4+ or CD8+ T cells sorted from blood, collected in a trial of the OX40 agonist ivuxolimab. The rearrangement uses TRBV6-4 and TRBJ2-2, with D maybe TRBD2 (6 bases). The CDR3 reads CASSVATSTGELFF. DNA for the CDR3: TGTGCCAGCAGTGTCGCGACTAGCACCGGGGAGCTGTTTTTT.